This T cell receptor (beta chain) was identified during a study of regulatory T cells. Points from the study as a whole: In CD3G-deficient patients, conventional CD4+ T cells were enriched for hydrophobic CDR3 residues at positions 6 and 7. Regulatory T cells showed the strongest V-J pair restriction and V/J gene skewing among patient repertoires.

Germline lookup yields CDR1 SGHRS and CDR2 YFSETQ. This CDR3 has 14 amino acids. V was clipped by 5 bases and J by 2 bases, with 12 bases between them. Turning to this clone: The antigen remains unidentified.

Every patient with CD3G deficiency had evidence of autoimmunity. Patients aged 2 to 39 years had fewer naive T cells. Sorting split CD4+ cells into CD25-high CD127-low Tregs and CD25-low CD127-high conventional T cells. The PCR used 52 TRBV and 13 TRBJ primers. Some clones are missing from TCRdb's copy, which holds only in-frame ones; the method was immunoSEQ multiplex PCR. The sample includes roughly 32,000 clones, about 88% of them seen just once. The origin of this receptor is a person between 18 and 35 years old with CD3G deficiency. Material for sequencing was conventional CD4+ T cells sorted from blood. The V and J genes are TRBV5-1 and TRBJ2-3; possibly TRBD1 or TRBD2 for D (6 bases each). The DNA for the CDR3 is TGCGCCAGCAGTTACGGGGGCCCCACAGATACGCAGTATTTT. Its protein is CASSYGGPTDTQYF.